This T cell receptor beta chain was retrieved from a study of CD8+CD57+ T cells in acquired aplastic anemia. Profiling of TCR beta VDJ combinations and CDR3 sequences used genomic DNA as template. A single record per CDR3 protein comes from TCRdb applying MiXCR to the reads. Among roughly 420,000 distinct CDR3 sequences listed, 65% to 80% were seen once. Material for sequencing was sorted CD4+, CD8+, or CD8+CD57+ T cells (not recorded which) from PBMCs. The sequence was obtained from a human donor in good health, serving as a control.

The CDR3 sequence is CASSSPSSRGYTYF. The CDR3 coding sequence is TGTGCCAGCAGCTCCCCGTCCAGCAGGGGCTACACCTACTTC. This chain connects TRBV9 to TRBJ2-7; D is possibly TRBD1 (6 bases). Germline CDR1 and CDR2: SGDLS and YYNGEE. CDR3 size: 14 residues. V shed 4 bases and J shed 13 bases, with 24 bases lying between them.